Here is one TCR beta chain with its context. The data stem from a study of blood T cell repertoires in COVID-19. Assay used: immunoSEQ multiplex PCR; TCRdb lists only in-frame clones, some missing. The sample lists over 85,000 clones, more than 75% seen once, with roughly 5% in the top ten. Germline assignment: CDR1 SEHNR and CDR2 FQNEAQ (reference sequence). Trimming pared 5 bases from V and 2 bases from J, leaving 11 bases between. The CDR3 covers 14 residues. The genes are TRBV7-9 and TRBJ2-3, with D perhaps matching TRBD2 (6 bases). The specimen was peripheral blood. The origin of this receptor is a woman older than 75 with active COVID-19. CDR3 sequence: CASSPTRTTDTQYF. CDR3 nucleotide sequence: TGTGCCAGCAGCCCGACTAGGACCACAGATACGCAGTATTTT.